Sequencing of this TCR beta chain was carried out in a study of CD8+ T cells in alopecia areata (dated by TCRdb to between 2018 and 2020). In the study overall: Treated patients were enrolled in an open-label pilot trial of oral tofacitinib at 5 to 10 mg twice daily for moderate-to-severe alopecia areata. Tofacitinib was administered for 6 to 18 months, and 6 months of follow-up off drug were then conducted to assess delayed response and recurrence. The study used high-throughput TCRbeta sequencing to examine T cell clonal expansion in alopecia areata, in both the C3H/HeJ mouse model and human patients. On the human side, TCRbeta sequencing was run on scalp tissue and on sorted CD4+ and CD8+ peripheral blood T cells from healthy controls and from alopecia areata patients with either patchy or totalis/universalis disease. Tofacitinib-treated patients had biopsies at baseline and at 4 and 24 weeks of treatment, with a later scalp biopsy in several patients. Clonality in the scalp was compared among normal scalp (n=4), patchy alopecia areata scalp (n=8), and alopecia totalis/universalis scalp (n=8). RNA was obtained with the PAXgene miRNA kit for fixed scalp, the miRNeasy kit for PBMCs, and the RNeasy kit for mouse skin. Amplification of TCRbeta CDR3 regions was done by immunoSEQ multiplex PCR using 35 Vbeta forward primers and 13 Jbeta reverse primers.

The paper as a whole reports these results and caveats: Higher clonality and more expanded CD8+ clones were observed in lesional scalp than in normal scalp, particularly in alopecia totalis/universalis, a finding suggestive of antigenic drive. Scalp TCR repertoire analysis is complicated because resident alphabeta T cells in normal human skin are also sequenced, whereas mouse skin is dominated by gammadelta T cells. Compared with mice, TCR sequences shared between patients were less clear, possibly partly because of HLA diversity across the patient population.

Preparation of the library involved the immunoSEQ multiplex PCR assay. RNA was extracted from all samples and reverse transcribed into cDNA, which served as template for TCR sequencing. First-strand cDNA was synthesized using SuperScript III with a 2:1 mix of oligo-dT and random hexamers. Amplification bias was assessed with a synthetic immune receptor repertoire, and residual bias was removed computationally. The published analysis was carried out like this. Raw reads were preprocessed for error removal, and CDR3 was defined according to IMGT conventions as running from the conserved cysteine to phenylalanine. Clonality was calculated as 1 minus Shannon entropy normalized by log2 of the number of productive unique TCRs. CD4 or CD8 identity of scalp clones was inferred by cross-referencing scalp TCRbeta sequences with sorted blood CD4 and CD8 repertoires. TCRdb mirrors the immuneACCESS table, restricted to in-frame sequences. Some clones are absent from its copies; in checked studies, under half trace to an unresolved V gene, and the reason for the others is unknown. V and J calls and clone size are as listed in that table; D and trimming were resolved from the DNA. In all, the sample holds over 200,000 clones, and around 62% of those were seen once. The ten largest clones take up approximately 0.45% of the sample.

The sample's time point label, decoded: baseline before oral tofacitinib. From alopecia areata patients, peripheral blood was collected along with lesional scalp punch biopsies. PBMCs were isolated by density centrifugation and stained for CD3, CD4 and CD8, and CD4+ and CD8+ T cells were sorted on a FACSAria. As for this clone: Which antigen it targets is not known. No much larger clonotype is one base removed from it; base qualities were not supplied.

Specimen: CD4+ T cells sorted from blood, collected at week 0. This TCR derives from a human donor with alopecia areata.

The CDR3 region: CASSYSSQGYEAFF. The DNA reads as follows: TGTGCCAGCAGTTACTCGAGTCAGGGCTATGAAGCTTTCTTT. The sequence links TRBV6-6 to TRBJ1-1; the D gene is perhaps TRBD1, on 5 matching bases. The CDR3 sequence holds 14 residues, the cysteine and phenylalanine included. Of all the DNA, just the CDR3 is kept, 42 bases in frame from base 1. The germline ends are 12 bases apart after V is trimmed by 0 bases and J by 7 bases. The germline V gene (reference sequence) sets CDR1 to MNHNY and CDR2 to SVGAGI.